This TCR beta chain came from a study of graft-versus-host responses after intestinal transplantation. Study in general: Multivisceral, liver-intestinal, or isolated intestinal grafts were transplanted into recipients.

Notes on the study in general: Recipient-marrow GvH clones were detected, some having first appeared in ileum or blood.

Of note for this clone: Its specificity is unknown.

Trimming left V 3 bases short and J 9 bases short, with 15 bases between. From germline, CDR1 is LNHDA and CDR2 SQIVND (reference sequence). The CDR3 spans 14 residues. The assay was immunoSEQ multiplex PCR, and TCRdb's table has in-frame clones only and misses some. The table has around 100,000 clones, more than 80% seen once. The chain couples TRBV19 to TRBJ2-1; D possibly uses TRBD1 or TRBD2 (5 bases each). This receptor was taken from a human donor who was the organ donor for an intestinal transplant. Sequenced material: unstimulated CD4+ T cells sorted from spleen or lymph node cells, taken before transplant. CDR3 sequence: CASSILASGGEQFF. The CDR3 DNA follows: TGTGCCAGTAGTATCTTGGCCTCTGGGGGTGAGCAGTTCTTC.